Following are 27 T cell receptor beta chains from one sample sequenced in a study of vaccination and CD4 T cells after COVID-19. Sequencing of the DNA from cultured CD4+ T cells was carried out with the Oncomine TCR Beta short-read assay. TCRdb redid the calling of the PCR reads with MiXCR, one entry per CDR3 protein. In the table there are roughly 15,000 distinct CDR3 sequences, 61% of which are singletons. These receptors' targets are unknown. Treatment: approximately 10-day PBMC culture with coronavirus spike peptide pools or control peptides (ViraFEST assay). Input material: CD4+ T cells from blood, cultured in vitro. These receptors were collected from a human donor who had recovered from COVID-19.

The rearrangement uses TRBV7-8 and TRBJ1-6; D uncertain. V lost 2 bases and J lost 0, with 14 bases in between. The germline gives CDR1 SGHVS, CDR2 FQNEAQ. The length of the CDR3 is 18 residues. The CDR3 nucleotides are TGTGCCAGCAGCTTACGCCAGACTGCCGTCTCCTATAATTCACCCCTCCACTTT. Amino acids: CASSLRQTAVSYNSPLHF.

The CDR3 DNA is TGTGCCAGTAGGCCGCTAGCGGCGAACACCGGGGAGCTGTTTTTT. Translation: CASRPLAANTGELFF. The gene calls are TRBV19 and TRBJ2-2, with 7 positions matching TRBD2. Germline assignment: CDR1 LNHDA and CDR2 SQIVND (reference sequence). CDR3 length: 15 amino acids. V gave up 6 bases and J gave up 0 bases; unmatched junction bases: 4.

This clonotype was detected only a few times. V gene TRBV6-1 combines with J gene TRBJ1-2; D possibly corresponds to TRBD1 (6 bases). V was clipped by 1 base and J by 3 bases, with 9 bases between them. The CDR3 spans 14 residues. Germline loops: CDR1 MNHNS, CDR2 SASEGT. The DNA of the CDR3 is TGTGCCAGCAGTGAAGGGCAGGGGTACTATGGCTACACCTTC. Translating gives CASSEGQGYYGYTF.

V usage is TRBV24-1 and J usage is TRBJ2-7; 11 bases align to TRBD1. V trimming: 4 bases; J trimming: 2 bases; junction bases outside the gene matches: 6. Germline CDR1 and CDR2: KGHDR and SFDVKD. This CDR3 region has 16 residues. This chain's CDR3 is CATSDLGDRGTYEQYF. As DNA, the CDR3 is TGTGCCACCAGTGACCTGGGGGACAGGGGGACCTACGAGCAGTACTTC.

The chain carries TRBV19 and TRBJ2-5; TRBD2 agrees at 15 bases. V lost 3 bases and J lost 4; bases outside the gene matches: 0. This CDR3 has 15 residues. CDR1 and CDR2 (germline): LNHDA, SQIVND (reference sequence). This chain's CDR3 is CASSMGLAGGETQYF. CDR3 DNA: TGTGCCAGTAGTATGGGACTAGCGGGAGGAGAGACCCAGTACTTC.

Notes on this clonotype: Given the absence of the conserved phenylalanine or tryptophan at the CDR3 end, a read error is likely. Because the CDR3's place on the DNA is in doubt, the DNA is left out and the CDR3 is given as listed by TCRdb. The chain links TRBV21-1 to TRBJ1-1; the DNA was not compared with TRBD1, the D call given in the table. TRBV21-1 is deemed a pseudogene. The CDR3 contains 15 residues when both ends are counted. CDR3 in amino acids: CASSPRTGTDTEAFL.

In this sample, this clonotype is medium-sized (0.01 to 0.1%). The rearrangement links TRBV18 to TRBJ1-1; TRBD1 aligns across 10 bases. There are 15 residues in the CDR3. From germline, CDR1 is KGHSH and CDR2 LQKENI. V shed 6 bases and J 6 bases; nucleotides not matched to a gene: 10. The CDR3 loop is CASSLGTGATSEAFF. The CDR3 DNA follows: TGTGCCAGCTCGCTTGGGACAGGGGCCACCTCTGAAGCTTTCTTT.

V and J are TRBV4-1 and TRBJ1-3; D uncertain. This CDR3 region has 16 residues. Germline V gene sequence: CDR1 MGHRA, CDR2 YSYEKL. V lost 1 base to trimming and J lost 0 bases, with 10 bases between them. The CDR3 reads CASSQGPPRSGNTIYF. The CDR3 DNA reads as TGCGCCAGCAGCCAAGGCCCCCCCCGCTCTGGAAACACCATATATTTT.

In this sample, this clonotype turned up a few times. The chain joins TRBV7-9 to TRBJ2-3; 8 bases match TRBD2. J was trimmed by 4 bases and V by 2 bases; bases with no gene match: 8. This CDR3 comprises 16 residues. Germline CDR1 and CDR2: SEHNR and FQNEAQ (reference sequence). The CDR3 DNA reads as TGTGCCAGCAGCTTATTGGGACTAGTACCGGCAGATACGCAGTATTTT. This encodes CASSLLGLVPADTQYF.

This clonotype was counted between two and nine times. V is TRBV19 and J is TRBJ1-5; TRBD1 matches 7 bases. J lost 3 bases, V lost 8 bases, and 7 bases had no gene match. The CDR3 runs to 14 residues. The V gene's germline CDR1 is LNHDA and CDR2 SQIVND (reference sequence). The CDR3 sequence is CASRRGGTNQPQHF. CDR3 nucleotides: TGTGCCAGTCGCAGGGGGGGGACCAATCAGCCCCAGCATTTT. Based on the CDR3 plus reference TRBV19 and TRBJ1-5, the full variable domain is DGGITQSPKYLFRKEGQNVTLSCEQNLNHDAMYWYRQDPGQGLRLIYYSQIVNDFQKGDIAEGYSVSREKKESFPLTVTSAQKNPTAFYLCASRRGGTNQPQHFGDGTRLSIL.

This clonotype was picked up a small number of times. The chain combines TRBV12-3 or TRBV12-4 with TRBJ1-1, with TRBD1 matching over 9 bases. CDR3 length: 17 amino acids. J was trimmed by 0 bases and V by 3 bases; bases with no gene match: 8. As DNA, the CDR3 is TGTGCCAGCAGTTTCGGGGACAGGGCATCCATGAACACTGAAGCTTTCTTT. Translating it yields CASSFGDRASMNTEAFF.

Only a few counts were recorded for this clonotype. The V and J genes are TRBV12-3 or TRBV12-4 and TRBJ1-1; 11 positions agree with TRBD1. J was trimmed by 4 bases and V by 7 bases; bases with no gene match: 5. This CDR3 comprises 14 residues. The CDR3 coding sequence is TGTGCCAGCACCTCCGGGACAGGGGGCACTGAAGCTTTCTTT. Encoded protein: CASTSGTGGTEAFF.

The V call is TRBV27, the J call TRBJ1-5; D call uncertain. The length of the CDR3 is 13 residues. The germline V gene encodes CDR1 MNHEY and CDR2 SMNVEV (reference sequence). V was shortened by 6 bases and J by 5 bases, with 11 bases between the two germline ends. CDR3 sequence reads: CASSLDRYQPQHF. The CDR3 DNA reads TGTGCCAGCAGCCTGGACCGATATCAGCCCCAGCATTTT.

Only a few counts were recorded for this clonotype. The CDR3 sequence: CSALTLNTEAFF. The CDR3 bases are TGCAGTGCTCTAACCCTGAACACTGAAGCTTTCTTT. V usage is TRBV20-1 and J usage is TRBJ1-1; the D is unclear. CDR3 length: 12 amino acids. The germline CDR1 and CDR2 sequences are DFQATT and SNEGSKA (reference sequence). V lost 5 bases to trimming and J lost 0 bases, with 7 bases between them.

DNA of the CDR3: TGTGCCAGCAGGGCGGACGTCCGGGACACCGGGGAGCTGTTTTTT. It codes for CASRADVRDTGELFF. This rearrangement joins TRBV9 to TRBJ2-2; D remains unclear. CDR3 length: 15 amino acids. Germline-derived CDR1 and CDR2 are SGDLS and YYNGEE. V lost 5 bases, J lost 3 bases, and 14 bases lay in between. Complete variable domain (other parts from reference TRBV9 and TRBJ2-2): DSGVTQTPKHLITATGQRVTLRCSPRSGDLSVYWYQQSLDQGLQFLIQYYNGEERAKGNILERFSAQQFPDLHSELNLSSLELGDSALYFCASRADVRDTGELFFGEGSRLTVL.

Notes on this clonotype: Mismatch with germline at one junction end may stem from a read error. The chain recombines TRBV7-6 with TRBJ2-6, with 8 bases aligning to TRBD2. Germline V gene sequence: CDR1 SGHVS, CDR2 FNYEAQ. CDR3 length: 17 amino acids. The CDR3 loop is CASSLDAGGSGANVLTF. The CDR3 region has the DNA TGTGCCAGCAGTTTAGATGCGGGAGGCTCTGGGGCCAACGTCCTGACTTTC.

The CDR3 nucleotides are TGTGCCAGCAGTTCGGCCAGGGTCGATCAGCCCCAGCATTTT. Encoded protein: CASSSARVDQPQHF. This chain links TRBV6-5 with TRBJ1-5, with D possibly being TRBD1 (5 bases). Germline V gives CDR1 MNHEY, CDR2 SVGAGI. There are 14 residues in the CDR3. Trimming left V 4 bases short and J 5 bases short, with 12 bases between.

The chain has TRBV20-1 and TRBJ2-3; D tentatively reads TRBD1 or TRBD2 (5 bases each). Per germline, CDR1 DFQATT and CDR2 SNEGSKA (reference sequence). This CDR3 region has 15 residues. Deletions cut 0 bases from V and 10 bases from J, with 20 bases between. Here the CDR3 reads CSARDSGTPNQAQYF. CDR3 sequence (DNA): TGCAGTGCTAGAGATTCCGGGACGCCCAACCAGGCGCAGTATTTT.

The V gene is TRBV5-8, the J gene TRBJ2-2; possibly TRBD1 for D (6 bases). Germline CDR1 SGHTS, CDR2 YDEGEE. V lost 9 bases and J 4 bases, leaving 13 bases between the germline ends. The CDR3 is 13 residues long. CDR3 sequence: CATTGFSTGELFF. CDR3 nucleotide sequence: TGTGCCACCACAGGGTTTAGCACCGGGGAGCTGTTTTTT.

This clonotype was picked up a small number of times. The chain uses TRBV6-1 and TRBJ1-6, with TRBD1 identical over 9 bases. V lost 4 bases and J lost 9; bases outside the gene matches: 10. CDR3 length: 16 residues. The germline V gene has CDR1 MNHNS and CDR2 SASEGT. The CDR3 loop reads CASSGDGTGSSSPLHF. The CDR3 DNA is TGTGCCAGCAGTGGAGACGGGACAGGGTCCAGTTCACCCCTCCACTTT.

This clonotype was seen more than once but under ten times. J is TRBJ2-3 and V is TRBV7-3; D is unresolved. V was pared by 5 bases and J by 4 bases, with 13 bases between. The CDR3 contains 14 residues. Germline V CDR1 and CDR2: SGHTA, FQGTGA. This CDR3 reads CASSLMGGADTQYF. DNA for the CDR3: TGTGCCAGCAGCCTTATGGGCGGTGCAGATACGCAGTATTTT. Drawing the rest from reference TRBV7-3 and TRBJ2-3, the complete variable domain is GAGVSQTPSNKVTEKGKYVELRCDPISGHTALYWYRQSLGQGPEFLIYFQGTGAADDSGLPNDRFFAVRPEGSVSTLKIQRTERGDSAVYLCASSLMGGADTQYFGPGTRLTVL.

V is TRBV6-1 and J is TRBJ2-5; no clear D gene. CDR1 is MNHNS, CDR2 SASEGT, per germline. The CDR3 has 13 amino acids. Trimming took 2 bases from V and 3 from J, leaving 7 bases between them. CDR3 residues: CASSEQLEETQYF. The CDR3 DNA is TGTGCCAGCAGTGAACAGCTAGAAGAGACCCAGTACTTC.

V gene TRBV6-2 or TRBV6-3 combines with J gene TRBJ2-1, with 8 bases that match TRBD1. The germline gives CDR1 MNHEY, CDR2 SVGEGT. J gave up 0 bases and V 3 bases, and 10 bases lay outside the gene matches. The CDR3 is 18 residues long. This CDR3 is CASSYATGAFSSYNEQFF. In DNA, the CDR3 is TGTGCCAGCAGTTATGCGACAGGGGCCTTTAGCTCCTACAATGAGCAGTTCTTC.

The chain employs TRBV2 and TRBJ1-4; 8 nucleotides match TRBD1. The germline gives CDR1 SNHLY, CDR2 FYNNEI. The CDR3 contains 13 residues. Losses at the gene ends were 2 bases for V and 10 bases for J; bases not matched to a gene: 3. In DNA, the CDR3 is TGTGCCAGCAGTGAAAGAGGGACAGGAAAACTGTTTTTT. Its protein product is CASSERGTGKLFF. Filled out from reference TRBV2 and TRBJ1-4, the complete variable domain reads EPEVTQTPSHQVTQMGQEVILRCVPISNHLYFYWYRQILGQKVEFLVSFYNNEISEKSEIFDDQFSVERPDGSNFTLKIRSTKLEDSAMYFCASSERGTGKLFFGSGTQLSVL.

The chain links TRBV20-1 to TRBJ2-2; D might be TRBD2 (5 bases). Germline CDR1 is DFQATT and CDR2 is SNEGSKA (reference sequence). V dropped 5 bases and J dropped 4 bases, with 8 bases sitting between them. This CDR3 region has 12 residues. The CDR3 DNA reads as TGCAGTGCTTTGGAGGCCACCGGGGAGCTGTTTTTT. This codes for CSALEATGELFF.

The gene calls are TRBV28 and TRBJ1-2; unclear D gene. The CDR3 runs to 12 residues. V was clipped by 5 bases and J by 5 bases, with 9 bases between them. Looked up from germline, CDR1 is MDHEN and CDR2 is SYDVKM. CDR3 DNA sequence: TGTGCCAGCAGTGGTATGGGATATGGCTACACCTTC. Its translation is CASSGMGYGYTF.

A single count supports this clonotype. The chain recombines TRBV4-1 with TRBJ1-2, with D hard to call. The CDR3 length is 13 residues. Per the germline V gene, CDR1 is MGHRA and CDR2 is YSYEKL. Trimming shortened V by 0 bases and J by 3 bases, and 5 bases separated the two germline ends. The CDR3: CASSQEWDYGYTF. DNA for the CDR3: TGCGCCAGCAGCCAAGAATGGGACTATGGCTACACCTTC.